This is a list of T cell receptor beta chains from one sample in a study of shared clonotypes between healthy human individuals. Repertoires were generated with immunoSEQ multiplex PCR, while TCRdb's copy carries only in-frame clones and drops some. Counted here are approximately 510,000 clones, approximately 79% occurring once; the ten biggest clones make up under 15%. Source material: PBMCs. The origin of the receptors is a woman between 40 and 55 years old in good health. Some clones in this sample may be carry-over from other donors' samples. The CDR3 runs from the conserved cysteine through the conserved F or W. Not every row has a clone size; where given, it reads once, few, many or a size class.

abundance	v_gene	j_gene	CDR3aa
-	TRBV30	TRBJ1-1	CAWSGLGRTEAFF
-	TRBV11-1	TRBJ1-2	CASSLSTDYGYTF
-	TRBV6-1	TRBJ1-1	CASSETGMNTEAFF
-	TRBV19	TRBJ2-7	CASSSDLTSGSYEQYF
-	TRBV4-1	TRBJ1-2	CASSQGELANYGYTF
-	TRBV6-1	TRBJ1-4	CASTEGAGVNEKLFF
few	TRBV28	TRBJ1-2	CASSKGFWVPEYMGGTF
-	TRBV5-1	TRBJ2-1	CASSHGLAGESEQFF
-	TRBV20-1	TRBJ2-1	CSARWGHEQFF
-	TRBV2	TRBJ1-5	CASSEAVGQPQHF
many	TRBV19	TRBJ2-1	CASTRGLAANEQFF
once	TRBV4-3	TRBJ1-3	CASSQDGSSGNTIYF
-	TRBV11-3	TRBJ2-5	CASSPSSGDTQYF
-	TRBV28	TRBJ2-7	CASSLDGATGEQYF
-	TRBV7-6	TRBJ2-7	CASSLYKYEQYF
once	TRBV4-2	TRBJ1-3	CASSPRTDSGNTIYF
-	TRBV7-3	TRBJ2-1	CASSLKKGGSSYNEQFF
once	TRBV4-3	TRBJ2-1	CASSQDLAYNEQFF
-	TRBV29-1	TRBJ1-1	CSVVSVTVNTEAFF
-	TRBV9	TRBJ1-5	CASSFKEDQPQHF
-	TRBV28	TRBJ1-4	CASSQYRGVEKLFF
-	TRBV28	TRBJ2-3	CASRNSGSHTDTQYF
-	TRBV7-9	TRBJ2-1	CASSLGLAGEFHEQFF
once	TRBV7-3	TRBJ2-7	CASSSLTEAVSYEQYF
-	TRBV10-3	TRBJ2-2	CAIRETSGNTGELFF
-	TRBV7-3	TRBJ2-1	CASSPIGQDNEQFF
-	TRBV19	TRBJ1-4	CASSRLGNEKLFF
once	TRBV7-9	TRBJ1-1	CASSLVGGVGSTEAFF
few	TRBV21-1	TRBJ2-7	CASRAGRTHSYEQYF
-	TRBV2	TRBJ1-2	CASSDAQDYGYTF
few	TRBV7-3	TRBJ2-2	CASSQGLAGGTGELFF
-	TRBV28	TRBJ2-1	CASSLLSSYNEQFF
-	TRBV21-1	TRBJ1-1	CASSKKLEGNTEAFF
-	TRBV18	TRBJ2-3	CASSLQGGKTDTQYF
-	TRBV2	TRBJ2-2	CASSDKSTGELFF